This passage covers 23 T cell receptor beta chains from one sample sequenced in a study of shared clonotypes between healthy human individuals. The table came from immunoSEQ multiplex PCR; TCRdb's copy has only in-frame clones and leaves some out. Here the sample spans about a million clones, 60% to 85% being singletons. The sequenced material came from memory CD4+ T cells from PBMCs. This sample's subset: CD45RA-negative fraction. All receptors derive from a man aged 18-30 years in good health. Some clones in this sample may be carry-over from other donors' samples.

The rearrangement uses TRBV9 and TRBJ2-1, with 9 bases that match TRBD1. Trimming at V came to 1 base and at J to 10 bases, leaving 6 bases not matched to a gene. Germline CDR1 is SGDLS and CDR2 is YYNGEE. The CDR3 consists of 14 residues. The CDR3 nucleotides are TGTGCCAGCAGCGTATTGGGACAGGGAAAGGAGCAGTTCTTC. This gives the protein CASSVLGQGKEQFF.

This clone was counted a single time. The chain carries TRBV6-5 and TRBJ1-2; unclear D gene. Germline assignment: CDR1 MNHEY and CDR2 SVGAGI. Between the trimmed V and J ends, which lost 6 bases and 2 bases, there was a span of 13 bases. CDR3 length: 14 amino acids. The CDR3 loop reads CASSTREVNYGYTF. CDR3 bases: TGTGCCAGCAGCACGAGGGAGGTCAACTATGGCTACACCTTC.

CDR3 amino acids: CASSSTSTNEQFF. The DNA of the CDR3 is TGTGCCAGCAGCTCCACAAGCACCAATGAGCAGTTCTTC. V usage is TRBV11-2 and J usage is TRBJ2-1, with D uncertain. Deletions cut 4 bases from V and 6 bases from J, with 10 bases between. Looked up from germline, CDR1 is SGHAT and CDR2 is FQNNGV. This CDR3 contains 13 residues.

The CDR3 spells CASSIGQGPYYEQYF. The CDR3 nucleotides read TGTGCCAGCAGCATAGGTCAGGGACCTTACTACGAGCAGTACTTC. This chain links TRBV7-9 with TRBJ2-7; D is tentatively TRBD1 or TRBD2 (5 bases each). This CDR3 comprises 15 residues. Germline assignment: CDR1 SEHNR and CDR2 FQNEAQ (reference sequence). V gave up 5 bases and J gave up 3 bases, with 17 bases separating them.

This clone occurred once. The chain links TRBV15 to TRBJ1-5; unclear D gene. Germline V gives CDR1 LNHNV, CDR2 YYDKDF (reference sequence). V lost 6 bases and J 1 base, leaving 16 bases between the germline ends. CDR3 length: 16 residues. CDR3 loop: CATSYDHSQSNQPQHF. The CDR3, as DNA: TGTGCCACCAGTTATGACCATTCACAGAGCAATCAGCCCCAGCATTTT.

This clone was counted many times. Here the CDR3 reads CSASMGLEAFF. CDR3 sequence (DNA): TGCAGTGCTAGCATGGGCCTTGAAGCTTTCTTT. V usage is TRBV20-1 and J usage is TRBJ1-1; D not resolved. CDR1 and CDR2 from the germline V gene are DFQATT and SNEGSKA (reference sequence). The CDR3 length is 11 residues. V was shortened by 3 bases and J by 7 bases, with 9 bases between the two germline ends.

Concerning this clone: In the same sample, other DNA sequences code for this CDR3. V gene TRBV7-2 combines with J gene TRBJ2-5; D is perhaps TRBD1 (6 bases). Germline CDR1 reads SGHTA; CDR2 reads FQGNSA. There are 13 residues in the CDR3. Trimming took off 5 bases at V and 2 bases at J, with 9 bases between the two ends. The CDR3 DNA reads TGTGCCAGCAGCCCGGACAGACAAGAGACCCAGTACTTC. Residues: CASSPDRQETQYF.

The table lists this clone with a few counts. The J gene is TRBJ1-5, the V gene TRBV5-4; no reliable D call. Germline-derived CDR1 and CDR2 are SGHNT and YYREEE (reference sequence). V was trimmed by 0 bases and J by 0 bases, leaving 7 bases between them. This CDR3 has 15 residues. CDR3 protein: CASSLGVDSNQPQHF. Here the CDR3 DNA reads TGTGCCAGCAGCTTGGGTGTGGATAGCAATCAGCCCCAGCATTTT.

The chain joins TRBV5-1 to TRBJ2-2, with TRBD1 as a possible D gene (6 bases). CDR3 length: 16 amino acids. V was pared by 2 bases and J by 1 base, with 12 bases between. Germline values: CDR1 SGHRS, CDR2 YFSETQ. The CDR3 loop is CASSLVSQGNTGELFF. CDR3 coding DNA: TGCGCCAGCAGCTTAGTGTCACAGGGGAACACCGGGGAGCTGTTTTTT.

The gene calls are TRBV14 and TRBJ2-7; D not certain. The V and J ends lost 1 base and 1 base respectively, with 2 bases between them. Looked up from germline, CDR1 is SGHDN and CDR2 is FVKESK. The CDR3 is made up of 12 amino acids. The CDR3 region is CASSQVSYEQYF. DNA for the CDR3: TGTGCCAGCAGCCAAGTGTCCTACGAGCAGTACTTC.

This CDR3 reads CASSKEGGTSTDTQYF. In DNA, the CDR3 is TGTGCCAGCAGCAAAGAGGGCGGGACCAGCACAGATACGCAGTATTTT. V is TRBV21-1 and J is TRBJ2-3; the DNA was not used to check the table's D call, TRBD2. TRBV21-1 is a pseudogene segment. This CDR3 has 16 amino acids.

The chain joins TRBV5-1 to TRBJ2-2; tentative D call: TRBD2 (5 bases). V was trimmed by 4 bases and J by 2 bases, leaving 15 bases between them. Germline CDR1 SGHRS, CDR2 YFSETQ. This CDR3 has 16 amino acids. The CDR3 DNA is TGCGCCAGCAGCCCGGCGGGCAGGACCAACACCGGGGAGCTGTTTTTT. Amino acids: CASSPAGRTNTGELFF.

V usage is TRBV2 and J usage is TRBJ2-5; D remains ambiguous. Trimming left V 5 bases short and J 0 bases short, with 7 bases between. The germline gives CDR1 SNHLY, CDR2 FYNNEI. CDR3 length: 13 amino acids. CDR3: CASSMTDQETQYF. CDR3 nucleotides: TGTGCCAGCAGTATGACTGACCAAGAGACCCAGTACTTC.

This clone occurred many times. V is TRBV29-1 and J is TRBJ1-2; D remains unclear. This CDR3 spans 13 amino acids. Germline values: CDR1 SQVTM, CDR2 ANQGSEA. With 5 bases removed from V and 0 bases from J, the gap between germline ends came to 10 bases. CDR3 loop: CSVLEPANYGYTF. The CDR3, as DNA: TGCAGCGTTCTTGAACCAGCTAACTATGGCTACACCTTC.

The chain couples TRBV7-9 to TRBJ2-5; 7 bases line up with TRBD2. J was trimmed by 4 bases and V by 2 bases; bases with no gene match: 7. The CDR3 spans 15 residues. The V gene's germline CDR1 is SEHNR and CDR2 FQNEAQ (reference sequence). CDR3 DNA sequence: TGTGCCAGCAGCTTAATCCCGGCTAGCGGAGAGACCCAGTACTTC. This sequence encodes CASSLIPASGETQYF.

CDR3 sequence: CASSAGGSAKNIQYF. CDR3 coding DNA: TGTGCCAGCAGCGCCGGCGGATCAGCCAAAAACATTCAGTACTTC. The chain employs TRBV7-9 and TRBJ2-4, with unresolved D. The CDR3 consists of 15 residues. The ends were cut back, 5 bases at V and 0 bases at J, with 11 bases in the middle. Germline V gene data show CDR1 as SEHNR and CDR2 as FQNEAQ (reference sequence).

In its sample, this clone was seen a few times. The rearrangement uses TRBV4-3 and TRBJ1-5; D not certain. Trimming took 0 bases from V and 6 from J, leaving 9 bases between them. The CDR3 runs 14 residues. CDR1 and CDR2 from the germline V gene are LGHNA and YSLEER. The chain's CDR3 is CASSQDAGSQPQHF. For the CDR3, the DNA is TGCGCCAGCAGCCAAGATGCCGGCTCTCAGCCCCAGCATTTT.

The genes are TRBV30 and TRBJ2-5, with D perhaps given as TRBD1 or TRBD2 (6 bases each). The J call may be incorrect, as the DNA end agrees better with TRBJ2-7. This CDR3 has 11 residues. Germline V CDR1 and CDR2: GTSNPN, SVGIG (reference sequence). The CDR3 region has the DNA TGTGCCGCCGGGGGCACCTACGAGCAGTACTTC. It encodes CAAGGTYEQYF.

This clone was counted a few times. V and J are TRBV11-2 and TRBJ2-7; the match to TRBD2 covers 7 bases. The CDR3 is 15 amino acids. The germline V gene has CDR1 SGHAT and CDR2 FQNNGV. After removal of 3 bases from V and 7 bases from J, the junction contained 12 bases not matched to a gene. The CDR3 DNA reads TGTGCCAGCAGCTTTACGCTGGGAGGGTCCGGGGAGCAGTACTTC. Its protein product is CASSFTLGGSGEQYF.

This clone was seen just once. This chain links TRBV19 with TRBJ2-7, with 10 bases aligning to TRBD2. The CDR3 contains 15 residues. The V and J ends lost 6 bases and 7 bases, in that order; junction bases with no gene match: 12. Germline CDR1 is LNHDA and CDR2 is SQIVND (reference sequence). As DNA, the CDR3 is TGTGCCAGTAGCGCTATTAGGGCTAGCGGGAGTGAGCAGTACTTC. Translating it yields CASSAIRASGSEQYF.

This clone is a singleton in its sample. This chain joins TRBV10-2 and TRBJ1-4, with D unresolved. This CDR3 has 17 residues. The germline V gene encodes CDR1 WSHSY and CDR2 SAAADI. V lost 6 bases and J 0 bases, leaving 17 bases between the germline ends. CDR3 nucleotides: TGCGCCAGCAGGAAGACAACTACAACCTCAACTAATGAAAAACTGTTTTTT. This translates into CASRKTTTTSTNEKLFF.

The J gene is TRBJ2-1, the V gene TRBV5-1, with 7 bases fitting TRBD1. With 2 bases clipped from V and 0 bases from J, the junction kept 5 bases outside the gene matches. The germline CDR1 and CDR2 sequences are SGHRS and YFSETQ. The CDR3 consists of 16 residues. The CDR3 spells CASSLQGTSSYNEQFF. Written as DNA, the CDR3 is TGCGCCAGCAGCTTACAGGGGACAAGCTCCTACAATGAGCAGTTCTTC.

V usage is TRBV7-9 and J usage is TRBJ2-4; D unclear. The V gene's germline CDR1 is SEHNR and CDR2 FQNEAQ (reference sequence). V was pared by 5 bases and J by 1 base, with 9 bases between. This CDR3 has 14 residues. The CDR3 nucleotides read TGTGCCAGCAGCGATGGGCGTGCCAAAAACATTCAGTACTTC. Translated: CASSDGRAKNIQYF.